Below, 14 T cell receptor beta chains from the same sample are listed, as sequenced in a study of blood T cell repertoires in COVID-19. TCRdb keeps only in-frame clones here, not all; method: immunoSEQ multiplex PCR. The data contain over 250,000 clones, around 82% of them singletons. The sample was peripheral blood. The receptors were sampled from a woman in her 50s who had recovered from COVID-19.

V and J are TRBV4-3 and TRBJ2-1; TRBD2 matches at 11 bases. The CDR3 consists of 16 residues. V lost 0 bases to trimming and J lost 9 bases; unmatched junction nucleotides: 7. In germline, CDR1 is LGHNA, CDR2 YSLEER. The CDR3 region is CASSQDLASGGSEQFF. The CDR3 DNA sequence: TGCGCCAGCAGCCAAGATCTGGCTAGCGGGGGGTCTGAGCAGTTCTTC.

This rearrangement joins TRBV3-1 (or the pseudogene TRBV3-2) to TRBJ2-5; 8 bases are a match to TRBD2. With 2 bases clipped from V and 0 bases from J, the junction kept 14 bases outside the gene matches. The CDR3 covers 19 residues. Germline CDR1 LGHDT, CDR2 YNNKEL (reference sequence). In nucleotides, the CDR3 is TGTGCCAGCAGCCAAAGCCCAAGGGGCGGGAGGACGTACCAAGAGACCCAGTACTTC. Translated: CASSQSPRGGRTYQETQYF.

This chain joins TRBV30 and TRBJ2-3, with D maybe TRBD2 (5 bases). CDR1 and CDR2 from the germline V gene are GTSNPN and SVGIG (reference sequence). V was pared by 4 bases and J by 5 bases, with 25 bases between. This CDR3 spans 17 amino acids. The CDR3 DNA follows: TGTGCCTGGACACAATATACCCCAACCCGAGGGAGAGATACGCAGTATTTT. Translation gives CAWTQYTPTRGRDTQYF.

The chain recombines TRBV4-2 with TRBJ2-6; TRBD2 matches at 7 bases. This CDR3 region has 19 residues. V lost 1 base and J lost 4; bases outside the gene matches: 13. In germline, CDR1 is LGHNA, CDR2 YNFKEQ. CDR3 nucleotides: TGTGCCAGCAGCCAAGTGGAGGGCAGGGAGGGACCCGGGGCCAACGTCCTGACTTTC. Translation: CASSQVEGREGPGANVLTF.

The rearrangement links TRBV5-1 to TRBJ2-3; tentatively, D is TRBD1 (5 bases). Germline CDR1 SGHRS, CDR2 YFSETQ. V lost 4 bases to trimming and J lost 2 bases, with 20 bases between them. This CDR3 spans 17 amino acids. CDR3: CASSPSRWGRTTDTQYF. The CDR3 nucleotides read TGCGCCAGCAGCCCATCCCGATGGGGCCGTACCACAGATACGCAGTATTTT.

CDR3 in DNA: TGTGCCAGCAGTTTACAGGGGCAAGGCTACACCTTC. Its translation: CASSLQGQGYTF. The chain couples TRBV12-3 or TRBV12-4 to TRBJ1-2, with D possibly being TRBD1 (6 bases). The CDR3 contains 12 residues. Between the trimmed V and J ends, which lost 2 bases and 8 bases, there was a span of 9 bases.

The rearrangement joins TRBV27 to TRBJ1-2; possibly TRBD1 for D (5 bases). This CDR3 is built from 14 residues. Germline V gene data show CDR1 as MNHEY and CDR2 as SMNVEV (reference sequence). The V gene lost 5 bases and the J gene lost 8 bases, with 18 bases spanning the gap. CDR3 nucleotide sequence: TGTGCCAGCAGTCCCCCTGACAGCTCCCGGGGCTACACCTTC. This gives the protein CASSPPDSSRGYTF.

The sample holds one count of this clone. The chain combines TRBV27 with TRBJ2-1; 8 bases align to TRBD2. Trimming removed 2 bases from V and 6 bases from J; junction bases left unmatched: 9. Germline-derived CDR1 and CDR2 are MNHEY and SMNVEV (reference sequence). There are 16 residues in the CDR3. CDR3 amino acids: CASSLGGGRRFNEQFF. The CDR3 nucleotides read TGTGCCAGCAGTTTAGGAGGCGGGAGGAGGTTCAATGAGCAGTTCTTC.

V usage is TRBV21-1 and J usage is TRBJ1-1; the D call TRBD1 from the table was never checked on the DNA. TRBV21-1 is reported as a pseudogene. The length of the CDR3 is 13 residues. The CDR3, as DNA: TGTGCCAGACGACAGGGGGGGAGGACTGAAGCTTTCTTT. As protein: CARRQGGRTEAFF.

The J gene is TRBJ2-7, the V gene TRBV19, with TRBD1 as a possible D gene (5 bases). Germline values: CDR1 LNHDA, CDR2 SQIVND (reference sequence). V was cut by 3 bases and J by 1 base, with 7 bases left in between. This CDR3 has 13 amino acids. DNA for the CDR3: TGTGCCAGTAGTATCAAGGGGTCCTACGAGCAGTACTTC. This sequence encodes CASSIKGSYEQYF. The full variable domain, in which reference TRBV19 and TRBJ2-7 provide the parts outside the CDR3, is DGGITQSPKYLFRKEGQNVTLSCEQNLNHDAMYWYRQDPGQGLRLIYYSQIVNDFQKGDIAEGYSVSREKKESFPLTVTSAQKNPTAFYLCASSIKGSYEQYFGPGTRLTVT.

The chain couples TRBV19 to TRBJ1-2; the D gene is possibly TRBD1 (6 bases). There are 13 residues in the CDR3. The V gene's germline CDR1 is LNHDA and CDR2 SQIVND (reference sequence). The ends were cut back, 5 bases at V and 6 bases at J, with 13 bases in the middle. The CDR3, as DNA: TGTGCCAGTAGTCCAGGGGTACCCAATGGCTACACCTTC. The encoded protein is CASSPGVPNGYTF.

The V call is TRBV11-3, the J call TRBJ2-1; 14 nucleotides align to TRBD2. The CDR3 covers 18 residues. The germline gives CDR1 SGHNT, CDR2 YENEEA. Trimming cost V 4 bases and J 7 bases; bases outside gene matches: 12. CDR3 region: CASSSMRQGLAGVNEQFF. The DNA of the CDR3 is TGTGCCAGCAGCTCAATGCGCCAGGGACTAGCGGGAGTGAATGAGCAGTTCTTC.

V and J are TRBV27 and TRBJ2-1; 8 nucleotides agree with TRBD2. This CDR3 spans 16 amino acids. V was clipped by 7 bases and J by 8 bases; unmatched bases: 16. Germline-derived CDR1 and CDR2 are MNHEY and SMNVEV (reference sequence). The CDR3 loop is CASNRLPTSVWYEQFF. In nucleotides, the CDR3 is TGTGCCAGCAATCGGCTACCGACTAGCGTCTGGTATGAGCAGTTCTTC.

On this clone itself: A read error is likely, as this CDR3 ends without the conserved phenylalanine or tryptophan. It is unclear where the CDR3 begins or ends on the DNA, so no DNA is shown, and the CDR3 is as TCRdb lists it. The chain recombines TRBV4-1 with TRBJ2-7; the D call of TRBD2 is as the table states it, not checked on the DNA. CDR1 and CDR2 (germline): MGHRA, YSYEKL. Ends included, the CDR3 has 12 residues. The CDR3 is CASAHGGILFIL.